This record covers a single T cell receptor beta chain. This entry belongs to a study of blood T cell repertoires in COVID-19. Study background: From T cells, B-cell-depleted T cells, or PBMCs came the material, which was cDNA or gDNA.

It was during active infection that Seattle patients were enrolled and then longitudinally followed. Germline assignment: CDR1 MDHEN and CDR2 SYDVKM. The CDR3 is 15 residues long. V lost 3 bases, J lost 4 bases, and 5 bases stayed unmatched. Authors' methods: Counts of nucleated cells, estimated from reference gene primer amplification, were obtained. Generated by immunoSEQ multiplex PCR, the TCRdb table keeps only in-frame clones and is missing some. For V, J and clone size, that table is used; D and trimming come from the DNA. This sample has approximately 400,000 clones; approximately 88% occur once, and the top ten carry roughly an eighth.

The chain has TRBV28 and TRBJ1-4, with 7 positions matching TRBD1. The specimen was peripheral blood. This TCR was sampled from a woman aged 50 to 60 with COVID-19, enrolled during active disease. CDR3 bases: TGTGCCAGCAGTTTCGGACAGGATTATAATGAAAAACTGTTTTTT. Its translation is CASSFGQDYNEKLFF.